This T cell receptor beta chain was captured in a study of T cells expressing NK-cell markers. In the study overall: Sorted CD3+CD56-NKG2C+, CD3+CD56+NKG2C- and CD3+CD56+NKG2C+ T cells were the source of the TCR beta repertoires. Eight donors were sequenced, of whom seven were HCMV-seropositive, while the remaining one was HCMV-seronegative. General study results and limits: Dominant NKG2C+ clonotype frequencies of 1.0-7.0% of CD8+ T cells were measured in over 5 donors. A handful of donors likewise had their CD3+CD56-NKG2C+ fraction led by these clonotypes.

The CDR3 has 15 amino acids. On this clonotype itself: The antigen is not known.

TCRdb re-called the 5' RACE reads and shows each CDR3 protein once, DNA omitted. Its listing shows about 160,000 distinct CDR3 sequences. The sequence came from a woman between 18 and 75 years old in good health. The specimen sequenced was blood T cells: a sorted CD56 or NKG2C T cell subset, CD4+ or CD8+ T cells, or bulk PBMC T cells (not recorded which). The chain employs TRBV12-3 or TRBV12-4 and TRBJ2-5; lacking DNA, the TRBD1 call made by TCRdb goes unchecked. CDR3 sequence reads: CASSPGQSLQETQYF.